This T cell receptor beta chain was captured in a study of shared clonotypes between healthy human individuals. Measured with immunoSEQ multiplex PCR; TCRdb has only the in-frame clones, and not every one. The data contain approximately 2.4 million clones, about 94% of them singletons. Only a few counts were recorded for this clone. The study separated CD4+ cells into CD45RA+ naive and CD45RA-negative memory subsets. This TCR derives from a man aged 18 to 29 in good health. Sequencing was done on a sample of naive CD4+ T cells sorted from blood. Subset: CD45RA+ positively selected.

DNA for the CDR3: TGTGCCTGGCTGGACTTGAACACTGAAGCTTTCTTT. Amino acid sequence: CAWLDLNTEAFF. This sequence joins TRBV30 and TRBJ1-1; no firm D call. The CDR3 extends over 12 amino acids. V lost 5 bases, J lost 0 bases, and 7 bases lay in between. CDR1 and CDR2 from the germline V gene are GTSNPN and SVGIG (reference sequence).